Each of the 19 T cell receptor beta chains below was sequenced from the same sample in a study of OX40 agonist ivuxolimab in advanced cancers. Method: immunoSEQ multiplex PCR; TCRdb's copy keeps in-frame clones and lacks some. Of around 22,000 clones detected, less than 90% appear once; the ten largest clones hold 25% to 30%. Sequenced here: CD4+ or CD8+ T cells sorted from blood, sampled in a trial of the OX40 agonist ivuxolimab. These receptors were obtained from an adult with an advanced solid tumor such as melanoma, head and neck, liver or kidney cancer.

The chain carries TRBV2 and TRBJ2-1; D unresolved. V lost 1 base, J lost 4 bases, and 11 bases lay in between. Germline values: CDR1 SNHLY, CDR2 FYNNEI. This CDR3 has 15 amino acids. CDR3 in DNA: TGTGCCAGCAGTGAAGTAGGGTCCCCTTACAATGAGCAGTTCTTC. Protein product: CASSEVGSPYNEQFF.

This rearrangement joins TRBV6-5 to TRBJ2-5; D might be TRBD1 (6 bases). The CDR3 consists of 12 residues. V shed 6 bases and J shed 4 bases, with 9 bases lying between them. Looked up from germline, CDR1 is MNHEY and CDR2 is SVGAGI. The CDR3 DNA follows: TGTGCCAGCAGCATGGACAGAGAGACCCAGTACTTC. Translation: CASSMDRETQYF.

This clone turned up a few times. The genes are TRBV19 and TRBJ1-5, with D hard to call. The germline V gene has CDR1 LNHDA and CDR2 SQIVND (reference sequence). The CDR3 has 14 amino acids. Between the trimmed V and J ends, which lost 3 bases and 4 bases, there was a span of 10 bases. For the CDR3, the DNA is TGTGCCAGTAGTATTGCAGGCGGAAATCAGCCCCAGCATTTT. It translates to CASSIAGGNQPQHF.

This chain uses TRBV4-3 with TRBJ2-3; possible D gene TRBD1, 7 bases. With 6 bases removed from V and 5 bases from J, the gap between germline ends came to 15 bases. The CDR3 has 14 amino acids. In germline, CDR1 is LGHNA, CDR2 YSLEER. The CDR3 DNA reads TGCGCCAGCAGAACAGACAGGGAGGTAGATACGCAGTATTTT. Its translation is CASRTDREVDTQYF.

The J gene is TRBJ1-5, the V gene TRBV6-1; D possibly corresponds to TRBD1 (6 bases). This CDR3 region has 14 residues. V gave up 2 bases and J gave up 2 bases, with 7 bases separating them. CDR1 and CDR2 from the germline V gene are MNHNS and SASEGT. CDR3 loop: CASSEPGGNQPQHF. The CDR3 nucleotides are TGTGCCAGCAGTGAACCAGGGGGCAATCAGCCCCAGCATTTT.

Here the CDR3 DNA reads TGTGCCAGCAGGCGGGACCGTGACCCAATCAGCCAGCATTTT. Its protein is CASRRDRDPISQHF. The V and J genes are TRBV6-1 and TRBJ1-5, with D possibly matching TRBD1 (5 bases). V shed 6 bases and J shed 12 bases, with 21 bases lying between them. The CDR3 covers 14 residues. CDR1 MNHNS and CDR2 SASEGT come from the germline V gene.

This clone turned up a few times. V is TRBV30 and J is TRBJ1-5; no definite D call. Trimming stripped 1 base from V and 7 bases from J, with 14 bases between. The CDR3 is made up of 14 amino acids. Germline-derived CDR1 and CDR2 are GTSNPN and SVGIG (reference sequence). The CDR3 DNA follows: TGTGCCTGGAGTGATGGCCTCTCAGGACAGCCCCAGCATTTT. Residues: CAWSDGLSGQPQHF.

The chain carries TRBV11-3 and TRBJ2-1; D is undetermined. V dropped 1 base and J dropped 4 bases, with 2 bases sitting between them. The CDR3 loop spans 12 amino acids. Germline CDR1 reads SGHNT; CDR2 reads YENEEA. The CDR3, as DNA: TGTGCCAGCAGCTTAGTTTACAATGAGCAGTTCTTC. Protein sequence: CASSLVYNEQFF.

V usage is TRBV6-5 and J usage is TRBJ2-1; no definite D call. Germline V gives CDR1 MNHEY, CDR2 SVGAGI. The CDR3 consists of 14 residues. Trimming took 5 bases from V and 8 from J, leaving 16 bases between them. The CDR3 region has the DNA TGTGCCAGCAGTGAGACTCGGACGGTCTATGAGCAGTTCTTC. Its translation: CASSETRTVYEQFF.

This chain links TRBV5-1 with TRBJ2-1, with 11 nucleotides matching TRBD1. CDR1 and CDR2 (germline): SGHRS, YFSETQ. The ends lost 3 bases at V and 7 bases at J; junction bases unmatched: 6. CDR3 length equals 15 residues. CDR3 bases: TGCGCCAGCAGCTGGATGGGACAGGGGGAAAATGAGCAGTTCTTC. Its protein is CASSWMGQGENEQFF.

The genes are TRBV2 and TRBJ2-1; D could derive from TRBD1 or TRBD2 (5 bases each). Trimming shortened V by 10 bases and J by 0 bases, and 16 bases separated the two germline ends. There are 15 residues in the CDR3. Germline-derived CDR1 and CDR2 are SNHLY and FYNNEI. The CDR3 loop reads CATREIHSSYNEQFF. As DNA, the CDR3 is TGTGCCACCAGGGAGATTCATAGCTCCTACAATGAGCAGTTCTTC.

The chain employs TRBV27 and TRBJ2-7; TRBD2 agrees at 8 bases. Losses at the gene ends were 3 bases for V and 4 bases for J; bases not matched to a gene: 5. CDR1 and CDR2 (germline): MNHEY, SMNVEV (reference sequence). The CDR3 spans 14 residues. CDR3 DNA sequence: TGTGCCAGCAGTTTTAACGGGAGGGGGTACGAGCAGTACTTC. It codes for CASSFNGRGYEQYF.

V usage is TRBV18 and J usage is TRBJ2-1; TRBD2 agrees at 13 bases. The V segment lost 5 bases and the J segment 6 bases; nucleotides outside the gene matches: 16. Germline V gene sequence: CDR1 KGHSH, CDR2 LQKENI. This CDR3 region has 19 residues. CDR3 protein: CASSGGTSGKLPRANEQFF. The CDR3 DNA reads as TGTGCCAGCTCAGGCGGGACTAGCGGGAAACTCCCCCGGGCCAATGAGCAGTTCTTC.

The V and J genes are TRBV15 and TRBJ2-5; D may match TRBD1 or TRBD2 (6 bases each). The germline gives CDR1 LNHNV, CDR2 YYDKDF (reference sequence). The CDR3 is 17 amino acids. Trimming left V 2 bases short and J 7 bases short, with 23 bases between. In DNA form, the CDR3 reads TGTGCCACCAGCAGATCATGGGACACGGGGGACCGGGGGACCCAGTACTTC. Protein sequence: CATSRSWDTGDRGTQYF.

This rearrangement joins TRBV7-6 to TRBJ2-3; a weak D match, TRBD2 (6 bases). V gave up 0 bases and J gave up 11 bases, with 27 bases separating them. The CDR3 covers 18 residues. Germline CDR1 and CDR2: SGHVS and FNYEAQ. CDR3 DNA sequence: TGTGCCAGCAGCTTAGCGGAATCTCTAGCGCCAGAGGAACCGGGGCAGTATTTT. As protein: CASSLAESLAPEEPGQYF.

Note on this clone: At one of its ends the junction is not consistent with the germline gene, which may arise from a read error. The chain couples TRBV5-1 to TRBJ1-2; 7 nucleotides agree with TRBD1. Germline V gene sequence: CDR1 SGHRS, CDR2 YFSETQ. The CDR3 is made up of 12 amino acids. DNA of the CDR3: TGCGCCAGCAGCTCTACGGGGACAGAGGGGCGCTTC. Translating it yields CASSSTGTEGRF.

The chain carries TRBV29-1 and TRBJ1-5, with 9 bases identical to TRBD1. Looked up from germline, CDR1 is SQVTM and CDR2 is ANQGSEA. The V and J ends lost 6 bases and 6 bases, in that order; junction bases with no gene match: 12. This CDR3 contains 15 residues. CDR3 DNA: TGCAGCGTAATGACCGGGACAGGGTTTGCTCAGCCCCAGCATTTT. Its protein product is CSVMTGTGFAQPQHF.

This chain links TRBV28 with TRBJ2-1; the D is unclear. The CDR3 runs 12 residues. Germline loops: CDR1 MDHEN, CDR2 SYDVKM. Trimming left V 6 bases short and J 8 bases short, with 11 bases between. In nucleotides, the CDR3 is TGTGCCAGCAGCGGCCCAGTTGATGAGCAGTTCTTC. Translating it yields CASSGPVDEQFF.

This chain connects TRBV7-8 to TRBJ2-7, with 8 bases that match TRBD2. Germline CDR1 is SGHVS and CDR2 is FQNEAQ. V gave up 1 base and J gave up 6 bases; unmatched junction bases: 5. The CDR3 is made up of 14 amino acids. The CDR3 loop reads CASSLVSGGLEQYF. The CDR3 DNA reads TGTGCCAGCAGCTTAGTGTCGGGAGGGCTCGAGCAGTACTTC.